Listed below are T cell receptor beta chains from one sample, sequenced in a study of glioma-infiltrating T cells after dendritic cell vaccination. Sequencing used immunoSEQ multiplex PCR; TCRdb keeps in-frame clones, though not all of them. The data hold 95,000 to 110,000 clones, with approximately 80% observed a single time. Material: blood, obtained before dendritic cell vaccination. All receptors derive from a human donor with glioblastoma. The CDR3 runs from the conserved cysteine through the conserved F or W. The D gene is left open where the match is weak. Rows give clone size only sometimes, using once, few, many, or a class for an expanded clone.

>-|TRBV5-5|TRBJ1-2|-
CASSLANNYGYTF
TGTGCCAGCAGCTTGGCCAATAACTATGGCTACACCTTC
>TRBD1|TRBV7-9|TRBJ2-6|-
CASSLDGTGSGANVLTF
TGTGCCAGCAGCTTAGATGGGACAGGGTCTGGGGCCAACGTCCTGACTTTC
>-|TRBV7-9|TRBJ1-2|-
CASSLDGTMRDDYTF
TGTGCCAGCAGCTTAGATGGGACAATGAGGGATGACTACACCTTC
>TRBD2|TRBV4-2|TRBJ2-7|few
CASSLGWASGGLPSYEQYF
TGTGCCAGCAGCCTAGGTTGGGCTAGCGGGGGCCTGCCCTCCTACGAGCAGTACTTC
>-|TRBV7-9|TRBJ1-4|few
CASSLDTTNEKLFF
TGTGCCAGCAGCTTGGACACAACTAATGAAAAACTGTTTTTT
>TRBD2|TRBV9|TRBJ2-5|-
CASSVSGGATGETQYF
TGTGCCAGCAGCGTTAGCGGGGGGGCCACGGGGGAGACCCAGTACTTC
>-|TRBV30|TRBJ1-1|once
CAWSVLWAEYTLNTEAFF
TGTGCCTGGAGTGTACTCTGGGCAGAATACACACTGAACACTGAAGCTTTCTTT
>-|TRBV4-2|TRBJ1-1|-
CASSQSSSGTEAFF
TGTGCCAGCAGCCAATCCTCGTCGGGCACTGAAGCTTTCTTT
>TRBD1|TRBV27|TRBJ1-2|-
CASSDGTGGFANYGYTF
TGTGCCAGCAGCGACGGGACAGGGGGCTTTGCTAACTATGGCTACACCTTC
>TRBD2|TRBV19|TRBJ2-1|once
CASSTGLAGPNNEQFF
TGTGCCAGTAGTACCGGACTAGCGGGGCCGAACAATGAGCAGTTCTTC
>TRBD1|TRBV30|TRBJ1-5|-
CAWSIDRGLQPQHF
TGTGCCTGGAGCATAGACAGGGGACTTCAGCCCCAGCATTTT